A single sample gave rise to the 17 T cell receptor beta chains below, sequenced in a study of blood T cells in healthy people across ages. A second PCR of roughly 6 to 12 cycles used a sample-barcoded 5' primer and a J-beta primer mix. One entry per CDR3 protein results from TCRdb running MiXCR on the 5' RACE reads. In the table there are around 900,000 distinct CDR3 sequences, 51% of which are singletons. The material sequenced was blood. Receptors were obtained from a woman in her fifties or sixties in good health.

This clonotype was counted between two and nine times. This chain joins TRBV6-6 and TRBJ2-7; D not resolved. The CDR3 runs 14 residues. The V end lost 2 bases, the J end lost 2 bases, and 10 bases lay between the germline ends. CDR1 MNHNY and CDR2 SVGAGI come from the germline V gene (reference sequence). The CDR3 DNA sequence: TGTGCCAGCAGTTACACGACTGGGGCCTACGAGCAGTACTTC. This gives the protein CASSYTTGAYEQYF.

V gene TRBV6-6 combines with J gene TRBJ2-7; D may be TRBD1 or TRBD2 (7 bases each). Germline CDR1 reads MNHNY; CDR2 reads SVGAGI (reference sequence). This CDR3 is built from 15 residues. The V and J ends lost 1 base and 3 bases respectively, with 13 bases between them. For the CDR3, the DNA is TGTGCCAGCAGTTACTTGGGAGGGGGCCACTACGAGCAGTACTTC. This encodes CASSYLGGGHYEQYF.

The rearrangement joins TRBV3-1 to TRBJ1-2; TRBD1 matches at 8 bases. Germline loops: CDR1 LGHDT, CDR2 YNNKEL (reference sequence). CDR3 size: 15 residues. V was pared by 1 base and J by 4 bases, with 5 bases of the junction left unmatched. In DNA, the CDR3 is TGTGCCAGCAGCCAAGGTCAGGGGGCGAGCTATGGCTACACCTTC. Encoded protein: CASSQGQGASYGYTF.

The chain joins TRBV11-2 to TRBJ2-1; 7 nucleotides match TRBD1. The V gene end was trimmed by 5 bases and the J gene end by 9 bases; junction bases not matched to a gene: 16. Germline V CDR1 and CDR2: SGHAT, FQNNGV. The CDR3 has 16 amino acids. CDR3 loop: CASSPGQHQLYGEQFF. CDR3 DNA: TGTGCCAGCAGCCCGGGACAGCACCAACTCTACGGTGAGCAGTTCTTC.

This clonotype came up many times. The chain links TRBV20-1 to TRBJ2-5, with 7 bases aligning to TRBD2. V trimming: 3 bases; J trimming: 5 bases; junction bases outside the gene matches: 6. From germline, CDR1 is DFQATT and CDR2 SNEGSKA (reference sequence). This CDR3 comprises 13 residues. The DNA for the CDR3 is TGCAGTGCTAGCCGGACTAGTACGGAGACCCAGTACTTC. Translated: CSASRTSTETQYF.

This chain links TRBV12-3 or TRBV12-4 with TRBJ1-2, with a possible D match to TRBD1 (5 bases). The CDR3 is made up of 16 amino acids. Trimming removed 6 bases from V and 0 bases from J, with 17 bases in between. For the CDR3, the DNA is TGTGCCAGCAGCGTAACAGGAGGGCGTGCTAACTATGGCTACACCTTC. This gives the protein CASSVTGGRANYGYTF.

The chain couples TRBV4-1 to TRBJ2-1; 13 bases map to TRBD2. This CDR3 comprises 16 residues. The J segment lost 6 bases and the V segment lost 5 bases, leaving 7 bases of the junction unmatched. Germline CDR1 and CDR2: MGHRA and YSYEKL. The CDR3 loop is CASSSGLAGWVNEQFF. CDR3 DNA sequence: TGCGCCAGCAGCTCGGGACTAGCGGGATGGGTCAATGAGCAGTTCTTC.

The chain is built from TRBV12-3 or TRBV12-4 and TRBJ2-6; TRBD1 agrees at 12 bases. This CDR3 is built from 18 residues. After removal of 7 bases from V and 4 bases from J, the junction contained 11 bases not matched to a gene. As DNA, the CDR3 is TGTGCCAGCACCACCGATGGGACAGGGGGCGCCGGGGCCAACGTCCTGACTTTC. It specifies CASTTDGTGGAGANVLTF.

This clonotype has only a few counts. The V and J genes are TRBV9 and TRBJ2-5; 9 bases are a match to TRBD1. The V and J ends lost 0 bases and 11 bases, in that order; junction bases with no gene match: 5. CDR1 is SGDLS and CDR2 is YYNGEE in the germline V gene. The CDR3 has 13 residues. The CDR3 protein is CASSVAGQGEQYF. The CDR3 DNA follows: TGTGCCAGCAGCGTAGCGGGACAGGGAGAGCAGTACTTC.

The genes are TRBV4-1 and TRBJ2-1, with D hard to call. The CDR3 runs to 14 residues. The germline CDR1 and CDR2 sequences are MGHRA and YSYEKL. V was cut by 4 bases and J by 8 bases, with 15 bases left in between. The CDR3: CASSRATFDYEQFF. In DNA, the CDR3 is TGCGCCAGCAGCCGTGCGACTTTCGACTATGAGCAGTTCTTC.

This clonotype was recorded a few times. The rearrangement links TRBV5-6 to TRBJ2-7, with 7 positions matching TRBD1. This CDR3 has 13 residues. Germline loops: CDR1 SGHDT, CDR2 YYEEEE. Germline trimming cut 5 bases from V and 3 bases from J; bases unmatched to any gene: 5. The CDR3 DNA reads TGTGCCAGCAGAGGACAGGCCCTCTACGAGCAGTACTTC. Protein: CASRGQALYEQYF.

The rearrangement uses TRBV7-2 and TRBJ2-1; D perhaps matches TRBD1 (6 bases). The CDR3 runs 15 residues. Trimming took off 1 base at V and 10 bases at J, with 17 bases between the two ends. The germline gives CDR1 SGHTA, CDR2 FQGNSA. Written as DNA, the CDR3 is TGTGCCAGCAGCTTAGGAGGGGTGAGGGGGTCCGAGCAGTTCTTC. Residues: CASSLGGVRGSEQFF.

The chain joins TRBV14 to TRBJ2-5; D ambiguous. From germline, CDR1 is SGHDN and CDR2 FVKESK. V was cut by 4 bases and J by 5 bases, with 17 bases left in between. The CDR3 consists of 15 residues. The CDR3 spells CASSRTINIVETQYF. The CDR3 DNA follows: TGTGCCAGCAGCCGGACGATTAACATTGTCGAGACCCAGTACTTC.

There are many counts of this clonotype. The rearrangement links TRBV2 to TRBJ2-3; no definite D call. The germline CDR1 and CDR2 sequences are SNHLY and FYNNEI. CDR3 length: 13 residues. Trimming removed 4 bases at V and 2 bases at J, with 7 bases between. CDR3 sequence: CASSGDNTDTQYF. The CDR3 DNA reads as TGTGCCAGCAGTGGCGACAACACAGATACGCAGTATTTT.

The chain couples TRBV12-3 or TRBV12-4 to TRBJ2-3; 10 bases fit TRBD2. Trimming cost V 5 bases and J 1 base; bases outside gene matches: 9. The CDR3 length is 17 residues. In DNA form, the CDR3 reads TGTGCCAGCAGTCAGGGACTAGCGAGTTGGGGCACAGATACGCAGTATTTT. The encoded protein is CASSQGLASWGTDTQYF.

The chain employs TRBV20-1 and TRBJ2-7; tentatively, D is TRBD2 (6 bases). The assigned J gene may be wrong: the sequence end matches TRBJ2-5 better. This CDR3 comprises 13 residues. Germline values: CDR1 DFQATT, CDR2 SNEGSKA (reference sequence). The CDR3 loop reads CSASGTGVKTQYF. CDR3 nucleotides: TGCAGTGCTAGTGGTACGGGAGTAAAGACCCAGTACTTC.

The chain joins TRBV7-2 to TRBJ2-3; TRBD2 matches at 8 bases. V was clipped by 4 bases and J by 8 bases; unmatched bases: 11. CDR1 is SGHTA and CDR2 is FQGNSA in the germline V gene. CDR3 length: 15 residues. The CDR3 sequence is CASSSSGLGMSTQYF. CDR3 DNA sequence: TGTGCCAGCAGCTCCTCGGGACTAGGCATGAGTACGCAGTATTTT. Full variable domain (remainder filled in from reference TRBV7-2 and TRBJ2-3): GAGVSQSPSNKVTEKGKDVELRCDPISGHTALYWYRQSLGQGLEFLIYFQGNSAPDKSGLPSDRFSAERTGGSVSTLTIQRTQQEDSAVYLCASSSSGLGMSTQYFGPGTRLTVL.